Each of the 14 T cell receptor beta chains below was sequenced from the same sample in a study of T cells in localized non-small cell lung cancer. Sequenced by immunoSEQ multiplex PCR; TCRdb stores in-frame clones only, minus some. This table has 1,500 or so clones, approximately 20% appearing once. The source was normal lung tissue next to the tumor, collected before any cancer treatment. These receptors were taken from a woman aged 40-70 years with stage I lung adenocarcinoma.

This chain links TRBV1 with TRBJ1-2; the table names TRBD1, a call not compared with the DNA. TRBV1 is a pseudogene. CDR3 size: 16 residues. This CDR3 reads CASSQSPTGTNYGYTF. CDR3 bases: TGCGCCAGCAGCCAATCTCCGACAGGGACAAACTATGGCTACACCTTC.

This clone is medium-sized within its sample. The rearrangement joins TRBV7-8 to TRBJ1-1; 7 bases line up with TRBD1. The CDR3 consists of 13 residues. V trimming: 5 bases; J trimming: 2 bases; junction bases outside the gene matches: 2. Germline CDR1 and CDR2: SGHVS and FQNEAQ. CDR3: CASSRDSNTEAFF. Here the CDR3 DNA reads TGTGCCAGCAGCCGGGACAGTAACACTGAAGCTTTCTTT.

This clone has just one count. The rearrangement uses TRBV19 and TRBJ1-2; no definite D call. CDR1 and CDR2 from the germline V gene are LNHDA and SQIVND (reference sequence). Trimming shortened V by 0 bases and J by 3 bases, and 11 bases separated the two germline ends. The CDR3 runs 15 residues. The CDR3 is CASSIDPGRHYGYTF. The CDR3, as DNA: TGTGCCAGTAGTATAGATCCCGGCAGGCACTATGGCTACACCTTC.

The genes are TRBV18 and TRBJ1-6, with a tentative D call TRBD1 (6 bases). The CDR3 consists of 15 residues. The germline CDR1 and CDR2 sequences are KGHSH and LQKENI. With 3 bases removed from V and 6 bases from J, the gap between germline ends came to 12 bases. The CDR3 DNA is TGTGCCAGCTCACCCTCAACAGGGATTAATTCACCCCTCCACTTT. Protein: CASSPSTGINSPLHF.

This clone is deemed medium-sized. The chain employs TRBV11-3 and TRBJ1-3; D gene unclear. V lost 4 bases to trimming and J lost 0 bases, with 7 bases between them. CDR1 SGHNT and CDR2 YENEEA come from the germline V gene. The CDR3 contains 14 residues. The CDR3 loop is CASSSGDSGNTIYF. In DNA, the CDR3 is TGTGCCAGCAGCTCGGGAGACTCTGGAAACACCATATATTTT. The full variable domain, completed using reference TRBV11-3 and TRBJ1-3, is EAGVVQSPRYKIIEKKQPVAFWCNPISGHNTLYWYLQNLGQGPELLIRYENEEAVDDSQLPKDRFSAERLKGVDSTLKIQPAELGDSAVYLCASSSGDSGNTIYFGEGSWLTVV.

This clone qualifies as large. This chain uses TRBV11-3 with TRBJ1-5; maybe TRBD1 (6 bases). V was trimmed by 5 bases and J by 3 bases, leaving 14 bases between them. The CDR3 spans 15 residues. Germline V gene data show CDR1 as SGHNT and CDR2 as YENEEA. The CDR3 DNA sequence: TGTGCCAGCAGCCTGGGGGCAGGGATCAATCAGCCCCAGCATTTT. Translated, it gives CASSLGAGINQPQHF.

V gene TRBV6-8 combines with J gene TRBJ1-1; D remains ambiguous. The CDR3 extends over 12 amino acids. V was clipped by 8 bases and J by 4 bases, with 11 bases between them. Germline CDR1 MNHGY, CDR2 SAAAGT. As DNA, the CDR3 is TGTGCCAGCGGGGAACGGGGCACTGAAGCTTTCTTT. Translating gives CASGERGTEAFF.

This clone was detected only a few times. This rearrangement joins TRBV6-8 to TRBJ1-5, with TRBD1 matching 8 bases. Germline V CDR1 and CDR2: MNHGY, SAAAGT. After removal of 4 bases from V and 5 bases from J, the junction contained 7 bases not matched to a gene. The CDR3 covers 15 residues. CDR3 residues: CASSSWTGTHQPQHF. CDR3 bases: TGTGCCAGCAGTTCTTGGACAGGGACCCATCAGCCCCAGCATTTT.

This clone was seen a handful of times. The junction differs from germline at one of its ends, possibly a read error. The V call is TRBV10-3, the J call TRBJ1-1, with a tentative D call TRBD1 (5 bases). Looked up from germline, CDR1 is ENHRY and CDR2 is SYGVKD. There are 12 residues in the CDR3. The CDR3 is CASSETVTEAFF. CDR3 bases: TGTGCCAGCAGTGAGACAGTCACTGAAGCTTTCTTT.

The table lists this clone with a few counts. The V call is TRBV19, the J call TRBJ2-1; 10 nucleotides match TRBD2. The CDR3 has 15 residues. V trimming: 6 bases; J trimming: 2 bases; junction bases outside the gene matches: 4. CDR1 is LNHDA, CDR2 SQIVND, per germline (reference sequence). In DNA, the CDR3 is TGTGCCAGTAGACTTACTAGCGGGGCCTACAATGAGCAGTTCTTC. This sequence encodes CASRLTSGAYNEQFF.

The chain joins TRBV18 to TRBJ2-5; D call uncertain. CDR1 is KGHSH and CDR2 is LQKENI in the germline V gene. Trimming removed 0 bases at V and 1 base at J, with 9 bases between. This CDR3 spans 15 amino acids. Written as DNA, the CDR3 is TGTGCCAGCTCACCACCCGCCTTTTTCCAAGAGACCCAGTACTTC. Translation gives CASSPPAFFQETQYF. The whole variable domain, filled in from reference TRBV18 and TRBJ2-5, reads NAGVMQNPRHLVRRRGQEARLRCSPMKGHSHVYWYRQLPEEGLKFMVYLQKENIIDESGMPKERFSAEFPKEGPSILRIQQVVRGDSAAYFCASSPPAFFQETQYFGPGTRLLVL.

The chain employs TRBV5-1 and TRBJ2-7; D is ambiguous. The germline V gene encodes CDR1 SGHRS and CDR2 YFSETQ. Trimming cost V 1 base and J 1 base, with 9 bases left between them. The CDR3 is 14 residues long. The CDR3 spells CASSLNLYSYEQYF. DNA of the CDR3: TGCGCCAGCAGCTTGAACTTGTATTCCTACGAGCAGTACTTC.

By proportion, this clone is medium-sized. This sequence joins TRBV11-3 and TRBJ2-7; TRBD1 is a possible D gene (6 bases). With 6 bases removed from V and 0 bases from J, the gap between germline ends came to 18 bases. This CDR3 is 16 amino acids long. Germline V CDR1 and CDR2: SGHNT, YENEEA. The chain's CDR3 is CASSPLGDTYSYEQYF. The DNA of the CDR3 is TGTGCCAGCAGTCCATTGGGGGACACCTACTCCTACGAGCAGTACTTC.

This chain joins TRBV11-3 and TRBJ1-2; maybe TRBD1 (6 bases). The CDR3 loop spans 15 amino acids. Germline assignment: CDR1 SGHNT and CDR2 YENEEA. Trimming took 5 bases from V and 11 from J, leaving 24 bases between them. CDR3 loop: CASSPEFGGTTDYTF. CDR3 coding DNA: TGTGCCAGCAGCCCCGAGTTCGGGGGGACAACCGATTACACCTTC.